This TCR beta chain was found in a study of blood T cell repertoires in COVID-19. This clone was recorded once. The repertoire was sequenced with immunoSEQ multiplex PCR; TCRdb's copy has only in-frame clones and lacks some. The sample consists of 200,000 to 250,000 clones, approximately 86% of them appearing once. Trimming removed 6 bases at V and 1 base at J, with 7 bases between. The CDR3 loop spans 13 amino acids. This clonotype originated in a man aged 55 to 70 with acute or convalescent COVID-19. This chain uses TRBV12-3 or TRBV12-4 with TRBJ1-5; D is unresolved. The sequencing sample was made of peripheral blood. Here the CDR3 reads CASREQSNQPQHF. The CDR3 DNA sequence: TGTGCCAGCAGAGAACAGAGCAATCAGCCCCAGCATTTT.